This is a list of T cell receptor beta chains from one sample in a study of blood T cell repertoires in COVID-19. This table comes from immunoSEQ multiplex PCR, and its TCRdb copy is limited to in-frame clones, with some not included. This sample has about 100,000 clones, with about 88% found just once. Sequencing was carried out using peripheral blood. The receptor source for this set is a man older than 75 with acute or convalescent COVID-19. Each CDR3 is given with its conserved first and last residue. Fields, in order: J gene, D gene, clone size, V gene, CDR3 DNA, CDR3 protein. A D gene is named only where the DNA matches it firmly. The listing skips clone size in some rows; elsewhere it reads once, few, many or a size class.

J gene: TRBJ2-1
D gene: .
clone size: .
V gene: TRBV4-3
CDR3 DNA: TGCGCCAGCAGCCAGATCTTGAGGGCGAATGAGCAGTTCTTC
CDR3 protein: CASSQILRANEQFF

J gene: TRBJ2-1
D gene: .
clone size: .
V gene: TRBV11-3
CDR3 DNA: TGTGCCAGCAGCGACGGGTACAATGAGCAGTTCTTC
CDR3 protein: CASSDGYNEQFF

J gene: TRBJ1-1
D gene: .
clone size: .
V gene: TRBV7-3
CDR3 DNA: TGTGCCAGCAGCTTATCACCGAGGAACACTGAAGCTTTCTTT
CDR3 protein: CASSLSPRNTEAFF

J gene: TRBJ1-1
D gene: .
clone size: few
V gene: TRBV6-6
CDR3 DNA: TGTGCCAGCAGCCCCCCGCGGGCTGAAGCTTTCTTT
CDR3 protein: CASSPPRAEAFF

J gene: TRBJ1-1
D gene: TRBD1
clone size: .
V gene: TRBV5-1
CDR3 DNA: TGCGCCAGCAGCATTGGACAGGGGTGGGGTGGAAAAATGAACACTGAAGCTTTCTTT
CDR3 protein: CASSIGQGWGGKMNTEAFF

J gene: TRBJ2-5
D gene: TRBD2
clone size: .
V gene: TRBV5-1
CDR3 DNA: TGCGCCAGCAGCGACGGAATTAGGACTAGCGGGAGAGAGACCCAGTACTTC
CDR3 protein: CASSDGIRTSGRETQYF

J gene: TRBJ2-3
D gene: TRBD1
clone size: .
V gene: TRBV5-1
CDR3 DNA: TGCGCCAGCAGCTTGGAGGGGGCAGCTAGCACAGATACGCAGTATTTT
CDR3 protein: CASSLEGAASTDTQYF

J gene: TRBJ1-2
D gene: TRBD1
clone size: .
V gene: TRBV19
CDR3 DNA: TGTGCCAGTAGAAAACAGGGGGCTCAAGGCTACACCTTC
CDR3 protein: CASRKQGAQGYTF

J gene: TRBJ1-5
D gene: .
clone size: .
V gene: TRBV3-1/TRBV3-2
CDR3 DNA: TGTGCCAGCAGCCAGAGGACAGACAATCAGCCCCAGCATTTT
CDR3 protein: CASSQRTDNQPQHF

J gene: TRBJ2-3
D gene: TRBD2
clone size: .
V gene: TRBV2
CDR3 DNA: TGTGCCAGCAGTCCGTCTAGCGGGAGCACAGATACGCAGTATTTT
CDR3 protein: CASSPSSGSTDTQYF

J gene: TRBJ2-7
D gene: TRBD1
clone size: .
V gene: TRBV2
CDR3 DNA: TGTGCCAGCACGGGACAGGGCTACGAGCAGTACTTC
CDR3 protein: CASTGQGYEQYF

J gene: TRBJ2-7
D gene: .
clone size: once
V gene: TRBV18
CDR3 DNA: TGTGCCAGCTCGGGCGGGACCTACGAGCAGTACTTC
CDR3 protein: CASSGGTYEQYF

J gene: TRBJ1-1
D gene: .
clone size: .
V gene: TRBV6-5
CDR3 DNA: TGTGCCAGCAGCCCCTCCTTGCGCACTGAAGCTTTCTTT
CDR3 protein: CASSPSLRTEAFF

J gene: TRBJ2-7
D gene: TRBD2
clone size: .
V gene: TRBV5-6
CDR3 DNA: TGTGCCAGCAGCCCTCTAGCGGAGATCTACGAGCAGTACTTC
CDR3 protein: CASSPLAEIYEQYF

J gene: TRBJ2-2
D gene: .
clone size: once
V gene: TRBV15
CDR3 DNA: TGTGCCACCAGCAGATTGGGGTCTGGAGGGGCGAACACCGGGGAGCTGTTTTTT
CDR3 protein: CATSRLGSGGANTGELFF

J gene: TRBJ2-5
D gene: .
clone size: .
V gene: TRBV6-5
CDR3 DNA: TGTGCCAGCAGTTACTATGGGTCAGGGCAAGAGACCCAGTACTTC
CDR3 protein: CASSYYGSGQETQYF

J gene: TRBJ1-6
D gene: .
clone size: .
V gene: TRBV18
CDR3 DNA: TGTGCCAGCTCAACCAACCCGGACATAAATTCACCCCTCCACTTT
CDR3 protein: CASSTNPDINSPLHF

J gene: TRBJ2-2
D gene: TRBD1
clone size: .
V gene: TRBV27
CDR3 DNA: TGTGCCAGCGGGCGGGACAGGGCAAACGGGGAGCTGTTTTTT
CDR3 protein: CASGRDRANGELFF

J gene: TRBJ2-3
D gene: TRBD1
clone size: .
V gene: TRBV19
CDR3 DNA: TGTGCCAGTAGCCACAGGGGCTCCGTAGATACGCAGTATTTT
CDR3 protein: CASSHRGSVDTQYF

J gene: TRBJ1-3
D gene: .
clone size: .
V gene: TRBV4-2
CDR3 DNA: TGTGCCAGCAGCCAAGATGAGAACTCTGGAAACACCATATATTTT
CDR3 protein: CASSQDENSGNTIYF